Listed here are 11 T cell receptor beta chains from one sample, sequenced in a study. MiXCR, run by TCRdb on the 5' RACE reads, gives a single entry per CDR3 protein. The data contain several hundred distinct CDR3 sequences, 8.2% of them singletons. The sample comprised effector memory T cells from blood PBMCs. As for subset: effector memory CD4+ T cells. The receptors here all came from a male donor with HIV.

Within the sample, this clonotype is large. This sequence joins TRBV5-1 and TRBJ2-1; the D call may be TRBD1 or TRBD2 (5 bases each). CDR1 is SGHRS, CDR2 YFSETQ, per germline. The V end was cut by 9 bases, the J end by 2 bases, with 9 bases between. This CDR3 is built from 12 residues. Here the CDR3 reads CATSGPYNEQFF. The DNA of the CDR3 is TGCGCCACCTCGGGACCCTACAATGAGCAGTTCTTC. Drawing the rest from reference TRBV5-1 and TRBJ2-1, the complete variable domain is KAGVTQTPRYLIKTRGQQVTLSCSPISGHRSVSWYQQTPGQGLQFLFEYFSETQRNKGNFPGRFSGRQFSNSRSEMNVSTLELGDSALYLCATSGPYNEQFFGPGTRLTVL.

This rearrangement joins TRBV4-3 to TRBJ1-1, with 9 nucleotides matching TRBD1. CDR1 and CDR2 from the germline V gene are LGHNA and YSLEER. J gave up 6 bases and V 3 bases, and 5 bases lay outside the gene matches. This CDR3 contains 14 residues. CDR3 in amino acids: CASSQTGGLAEAFF. In nucleotides, the CDR3 is TGCGCCAGCAGCCAGACAGGGGGGTTGGCTGAAGCTTTCTTT.

The chain joins TRBV7-8 to TRBJ2-7; D unresolved. The CDR3 runs to 15 residues. CDR1 and CDR2 from the germline V gene are SGHVS and FQNEAQ. Trimming cost V 1 base and J 2 bases, with 12 bases left between them. The chain's CDR3 is CASSLGEISTYEQYF. The CDR3 nucleotides are TGTGCCAGCAGCTTAGGAGAGATCTCAACCTACGAGCAGTACTTC. The full variable domain, with the rest looked up from reference TRBV7-8 and TRBJ2-7, is GAGVSQSPRYKVAKRGQDVALRCDPISGHVSLFWYQQALGQGPEFLTYFQNEAQLDKSGLPSDRFFAERPEGSVSTLKIQRTQQEDSAVYLCASSLGEISTYEQYFGPGTRLTVT.

The chain is built from TRBV12-5 and TRBJ2-7; possibly TRBD2 for D (6 bases). V was cut by 8 bases and J by 2 bases, with 16 bases left in between. Germline CDR1 reads LGHNT; CDR2 reads FRNRAP. The CDR3 is 14 residues long. CDR3 sequence reads: CASNDRDSAYEQYF. Here the CDR3 DNA reads TGTGCTAGTAACGACCGGGACTCAGCCTACGAGCAGTACTTC.

By share of the sample, this clonotype is large. The chain uses TRBV6-2 or TRBV6-3 and TRBJ2-3; no definite D call. Per germline, CDR1 MNHEY and CDR2 SVGEGT. The CDR3 runs to 13 residues. The germline V and J ends were trimmed by 2 bases and 1 base, with 4 bases remaining between them. CDR3 in DNA: TGTGCCAGCAGTTACAGGCGCACAGATACGCAGTATTTT. Amino acid sequence: CASSYRRTDTQYF.

By share of the sample, this clonotype is large. The gene calls are TRBV7-2 and TRBJ1-1; unclear D gene. Germline CDR1 and CDR2: SGHTA and FQGNSA. Trimming pared 3 bases from V and 0 bases from J, leaving 8 bases between. CDR3 size: 14 residues. CDR3 coding DNA: TGTGCCAGCAGCTTTCAGGCTTTGAACACTGAAGCTTTCTTT. Its protein is CASSFQALNTEAFF.

By frequency in the sample, this clonotype is medium-sized. This sequence joins TRBV6-2 or TRBV6-3 and TRBJ2-3; 8 nucleotides align to TRBD1. Germline V gene lookup returns CDR1 MNHEY and CDR2 SVGEGT. The V gene end was trimmed by 5 bases and the J gene end by 2 bases; junction bases not matched to a gene: 6. CDR3 length: 15 amino acids. This chain's CDR3 is CASSLRDRITDTQYF. The CDR3 DNA follows: TGTGCCAGCAGTCTAAGGGACAGGATCACAGATACGCAGTATTTT.

This clonotype is classed as large. V is TRBV27 and J is TRBJ1-6; weak D call: TRBD1 (6 bases). Germline V gene sequence: CDR1 MNHEY, CDR2 SMNVEV (reference sequence). This CDR3 is built from 14 residues. Deletions cut 6 bases from V and 7 bases from J, with 13 bases between. CDR3 coding DNA: TGTGCCAGCAGCAATCTACAGGGAAATTCACCCCTCCACTTT. The encoded protein is CASSNLQGNSPLHF.

This clonotype has more than one count but fewer than ten. This sequence joins TRBV7-2 and TRBJ1-1; 7 bases line up with TRBD1. This CDR3 spans 15 amino acids. V lost 5 bases, J lost 4 bases, and 10 bases stayed unmatched. Germline assignment: CDR1 SGHTA and CDR2 FQGNSA. The CDR3 DNA reads as TGTGCCAGCAGCACTTCCAGGGGGAAGAGCACTGAAGCTTTCTTT. The encoded protein is CASSTSRGKSTEAFF.

By share, this clonotype ranks as large. The chain links TRBV15 to TRBJ2-3; 7 bases fit TRBD2. The germline gives CDR1 LNHNV, CDR2 YYDKDF (reference sequence). V lost 6 bases and J lost 5; bases outside the gene matches: 5. This CDR3 contains 13 residues. CDR3 sequence: CATRSGGIDTQYF. CDR3 sequence (DNA): TGTGCCACCAGGTCGGGGGGTATAGATACGCAGTATTTT.

The sample holds a few counts of this clonotype. The rearrangement uses TRBV4-3 and TRBJ2-7; 9 nucleotides match TRBD2. Germline V gene sequence: CDR1 LGHNA, CDR2 YSLEER. The CDR3 contains 18 residues. After removal of 4 bases from V and 5 bases from J, the junction contained 18 bases not matched to a gene. CDR3: CASSLFVWGSGSGHEQYF. CDR3 sequence (DNA): TGCGCCAGCAGCCTCTTCGTTTGGGGTAGCGGGAGTGGCCACGAGCAGTACTTC.